This T cell receptor (beta chain) comes out of a study of CD8 T cells in ankylosing spondylitis. Whole-study findings and limits: Matched ankylosing spondylitis synovial fluid reportedly showed significant enrichment of disease-linked clones. A TCR beta motif made of under 10 highly homologous variants seemed typical of ankylosing spondylitis blood.

This CDR3 is 18 amino acids long. CDR1 is MNHEY and CDR2 is SMNVEV in the germline V gene (reference sequence). V lost 6 bases, J lost 3 bases, and 17 bases stayed unmatched. The authors made TCR beta libraries by quantitative 5'-RACE with molecular barcodes. One entry per CDR3 protein, called by TCRdb with MiXCR from the 5' RACE reads. The data contain roughly 440,000 distinct CDR3 sequences, 17% of them singletons. To note about this clonotype: Its cognate antigen is unknown.

The TCR sequence derives from a male donor with ankylosing spondylitis. Sequenced material: blood, either unsorted or a sorted T cell fraction (not recorded which). The chain joins TRBV27 to TRBJ2-3; 8 nucleotides agree with TRBD1. CDR3 nucleotides: TGTGCCAGCAGCACAACTTACGGGACAGGAAGAGTGACAGATACGCAGTATTTT. This gives the protein CASSTTYGTGRVTDTQYF.